Shown below are 9 T cell receptor beta chains from a single sample sequenced in a study of PD-1 blockade in classical Hodgkin lymphoma. Here immunoSEQ multiplex PCR was the method, and the copy in TCRdb shows in-frame clones only, minus some. The table shows tens of thousands of clones, with 76% occurring only once. With no exception, relapse followed autologous stem cell transplantation in all patients, and brentuximab vedotin exposure varied. Sequenced material: peripheral blood mononuclear cells (PBMCs), taken before the second cycle of nivolumab. These receptors all come from a human donor with classical Hodgkin lymphoma.

The CDR3 loop reads CASIQDRSYEQYF. For the CDR3, the DNA is TGTGCCTCCATCCAGGACAGGTCCTACGAGCAGTACTTC. The gene calls are TRBV2 and TRBJ2-7; 7 bases line up with TRBD1. Germline values: CDR1 SNHLY, CDR2 FYNNEI. V was pared by 11 bases and J by 1 base, with 8 bases of the junction left unmatched. The CDR3 loop spans 13 amino acids.

The chain carries TRBV7-9 and TRBJ1-2; D is unresolved. The V end was cut by 3 bases, the J end by 8 bases, with 13 bases between. This CDR3 has 13 residues. From germline, CDR1 is SEHNR and CDR2 FQNEAQ (reference sequence). CDR3: CASSFYSSLGYTF. CDR3 sequence (DNA): TGTGCCAGCAGCTTCTACTCGAGCTTGGGCTACACCTTC.

The chain combines TRBV6-1 with TRBJ2-5, with 8 bases that match TRBD2. The CDR3 runs to 15 residues. Unmatched junction bases numbered 6, after V lost 1 base and J lost 5 bases. CDR1 MNHNS and CDR2 SASEGT come from the germline V gene. The CDR3 here is CASSEVWTGGETQYF. For the CDR3, the DNA is TGTGCCAGCAGTGAAGTTTGGACGGGGGGGGAGACCCAGTACTTC.

The chain uses TRBV29-1 and TRBJ2-3; 13 nucleotides match TRBD2. The ends lost 0 bases at V and 6 bases at J; junction bases unmatched: 3. The CDR3 runs to 15 residues. CDR1 and CDR2 (germline): SQVTM, ANQGSEA. The CDR3 bases are TGCAGCGTTGAAGACGAGGGACTAGCGGGGGATACGCAGTATTTT. Residues: CSVEDEGLAGDTQYF.

This chain uses TRBV6-4 with TRBJ2-1; D is perhaps TRBD1 (5 bases). Between the trimmed V and J ends, which lost 2 bases and 10 bases, there was a span of 12 bases. The V gene's germline CDR1 is MRHNA and CDR2 SNTAGT. This CDR3 is built from 13 residues. For the CDR3, the DNA is TGTGCCAGCAGTGACCCCAGGGTAGGAGAGCAGTTCTTC. It codes for CASSDPRVGEQFF.

The CDR3 nucleotides read TGTGCCAGCAGCTTGGTAGCCGGGGCCGGAAACACCATATATTTT. It codes for CASSLVAGAGNTIYF. V and J are TRBV5-5 and TRBJ1-3, with D possibly being TRBD1 (5 bases). Germline CDR1 reads SGHKS; CDR2 reads YYEKEE (reference sequence). The CDR3 totals 15 residues. V gave up 0 bases and J gave up 4 bases, with 11 bases separating them. Based on the CDR3 plus reference TRBV5-5 and TRBJ1-3, the full variable domain is DAGVTQSPTHLIKTRGQQVTLRCSPISGHKSVSWYQQVLGQGPQFIFQYYEKEERGRGNFPDRFSARQFPNYSSELNVNALLLGDSALYLCASSLVAGAGNTIYFGEGSWLTVV.

The J gene is TRBJ2-2, the V gene TRBV7-8; the match to TRBD1 covers 7 bases. The V gene's germline CDR1 is SGHVS and CDR2 FQNEAQ. The trim removed 5 bases at V and 1 base at J, leaving 4 bases unmatched. This CDR3 comprises 15 residues. CDR3 sequence: CASSLDRWNTGELFF. CDR3 nucleotide sequence: TGTGCCAGCAGCCTGGACAGGTGGAACACCGGGGAGCTGTTTTTT.

This rearrangement joins TRBV5-1 to TRBJ2-1, with 8 nucleotides matching TRBD1. After removal of 6 bases from V and 8 bases from J, the junction contained 13 bases not matched to a gene. Germline V CDR1 and CDR2: SGHRS, YFSETQ. CDR3 length: 15 residues. The DNA for the CDR3 is TGCGCCAGCAAAAAGACAGGGGTTAGGCTAGATGAGCAGTTCTTC. This sequence encodes CASKKTGVRLDEQFF.

The genes are TRBV2 and TRBJ1-1, with D unclear. V lost 0 bases and J lost 4, with 0 bases in between. This CDR3 contains 11 residues. Germline-derived CDR1 and CDR2 are SNHLY and FYNNEI. This CDR3 reads CASSEATEAFF. The CDR3 DNA reads as TGTGCCAGCAGTGAAGCCACTGAAGCTTTCTTT. Looking up the rest from reference TRBV2 and TRBJ1-1 gives the full variable domain: EPEVTQTPSHQVTQMGQEVILRCVPISNHLYFYWYRQILGQKVEFLVSFYNNEISEKSEIFDDQFSVERPDGSNFTLKIRSTKLEDSAMYFCASSEATEAFFGQGTRLTVV.